A selection of T cell receptor beta chains follows, all from one sample in a study of T-cell reconstitution after alpha-beta-depleted transplantation in children. TCRdb redid the calling of the PCR reads with MiXCR, one entry per CDR3 protein. The sample contains fewer than 20,000 distinct CDR3 sequences, roughly 8.2% of which appear only once. The starting material was PBMCs, mostly from graft donor cells, obtained 60 days after TCRalphabeta/CD19-depleted stem cell transplant. The receptors were sampled from a boy under three years old who had a stem cell transplant for Wiskott-Aldrich syndrome, so the T cells may come from the graft donor. Each CDR3 is given with its conserved first and last residue. A D gene is named only where the DNA matches it firmly. Rows give clone size only sometimes, using once, few, many, or a class for an expanded clone.

TRBV7-9	TRBJ1-4	-	few	15	CASSLAWRGGEKLFF	TGTGCCAGCAGCTTAGCGTGGAGAGGAGGTGAAAAACTGTTTTTT
TRBV10-3	TRBJ2-3	-	many	14	CAISADTFTDTQYF	TGTGCCATCAGTGCTGACACGTTCACAGATACGCAGTATTTT
TRBV28	TRBJ2-5	-	many	14	CASSLKGGGGTQYF	TGTGCCAGCAGTTTAAAGGGGGGTGGGGGGACCCAGTACTTC
TRBV20-1	TRBJ2-1	-	-	16	CSARSRRAISYNEQFF	TGCAGTGCTAGATCTCGTAGGGCCATCTCCTACAATGAGCAGTTCTTC
TRBV7-3	TRBJ2-7	TRBD1	many	16	CASSLQGGQGTYEQYF	TGTGCCAGCAGCTTACAAGGGGGACAGGGAACCTACGAGCAGTACTTC
TRBV7-9	TRBJ1-5	-	many	15	CASSLGVSGPQPQHF	TGTGCCAGCAGCTTAGGTGTGTCGGGTCCTCAGCCCCAGCATTTT
TRBV28	TRBJ1-3	-	medium-sized	16	CASSMTGTRGGNTIYF	TGTGCCAGCAGTATGACCGGGACAAGAGGTGGAAACACCATATATTTT
TRBV20-1	TRBJ2-2	TRBD2	many	15	CSAREGGSGTGELFF	TGCAGTGCTAGAGAGGGCGGGAGTGGGACCGGGGAGCTGTTTTTT
TRBV21-1	TRBJ2-5	-	few	14	CASSTTPGWETQYF	TGTGCCAGCAGCACGACTCCGGGTTGGGAGACCCAGTACTTC
TRBV24-1	TRBJ2-5	-	medium-sized	12	CATSDFQETQYF	TGTGCCACCAGTGATTTCCAAGAGACCCAGTACTTC
TRBV29-1	TRBJ2-3	-	many	16	CSVAVGSFSSADTQYF	TGCAGCGTTGCCGTGGGGAGCTTTTCGAGCGCAGATACGCAGTATTTT
TRBV12-3/TRBV12-4	TRBJ1-2	-	few	12	CASSRQGAGYTF	TGTGCCAGCAGCCGCCAGGGTGCGGGCTACACCTTC
TRBV24-1	TRBJ2-3	-	many	15	CATSDPLGGTDTQYF	TGTGCCACCAGTGACCCATTGGGTGGAACAGATACGCAGTATTTT
TRBV3-1	TRBJ2-5	TRBD2	many	15	CASSQDGLAGETQYF	TGTGCCAGCAGCCAAGACGGACTAGCGGGAGAGACCCAGTACTTC
TRBV6-5	TRBJ1-4	-	-	17	CASSSRGPQTKGGKLFF	TGTGCCAGCAGTTCCCGCGGCCCCCAAACAAAGGGGGGAAAACTGTTTTTT
TRBV3-1	TRBJ2-1	TRBD2	-	18	CACSQPSLAGGPYNEQFF	TGTGCCTGCAGCCAACCGAGCCTAGCGGGAGGGCCCTACAATGAGCAGTTCTTC
TRBV9	TRBJ1-4	TRBD1	many	18	CASSRSIITGVANEKLFF	TGTGCCAGCAGCCGAAGCATAATCACAGGGGTCGCTAATGAAAAACTGTTTTTT
TRBV6-5	TRBJ1-2	TRBD1	few	17	CASSLHGQGGLDYGYTF	TGTGCCAGCAGCCTACACGGACAGGGAGGGTTGGACTATGGCTACACCTTC
TRBV5-1	TRBJ2-1	-	many	14	CASSRSGHPNEQFF	TGCGCCAGCAGTAGGTCCGGCCATCCCAATGAGCAGTTCTTC
TRBV7-3	TRBJ2-5	-	many	13	CASSPTNEETQYF	TGTGCCAGCAGCCCCACAAATGAAGAGACCCAGTACTTC
TRBV28	TRBJ2-3	TRBD1	many	15	CASFGQGIGTDTQYF	TGTGCCAGCTTCGGACAGGGAATAGGCACAGATACGCAGTATTTT
TRBV18	TRBJ1-1	-	few	14	CASSATVGRTEAFF	TGTGCCAGCTCAGCTACAGTAGGACGCACTGAAGCTTTCTTT
TRBV2	TRBJ2-5	TRBD2	-	13	CASSKRESETQYF	TGTGCCAGCAGCAAGCGGGAGTCAGAGACCCAGTACTTC
TRBV6-5	TRBJ2-1	TRBD2	many	15	CASSRPSGLNNEQFF	TGTGCCAGCAGCCGACCTAGCGGATTGAACAATGAGCAGTTCTTC
TRBV7-9	TRBJ2-1	TRBD1	many	17	CASSLRQGVASYNEQFF	TGTGCCAGCAGCTTACGACAGGGCGTAGCCTCCTACAATGAGCAGTTCTTC
TRBV19	TRBJ1-2	TRBD1	many	17	CASSTTGGAMWVYGYTF	TGTGCCAGTAGTACGACAGGGGGCGCGATGTGGGTCTATGGCTACACCTTC
TRBV7-3	TRBJ2-1	TRBD1	many	15	CASSLGTGQYNEQFF	TGTGCCAGCAGCTTAGGGACAGGGCAATACAATGAGCAGTTCTTC
TRBV29-1	TRBJ1-4	-	many	13	CSAQGGEGEKLFF	TGCAGCGCCCAGGGAGGGGAGGGAGAAAAACTGTTTTTT
TRBV5-5	TRBJ2-1	-	many	13	CASSQRSYNEQFF	TGTGCCAGCAGCCAGAGATCCTACAATGAGCAGTTCTTC
TRBV5-8	TRBJ2-2	-	many	17	CASSWRGARVGTGELFF	TGTGCCAGCAGTTGGAGGGGGGCCCGGGTGGGCACCGGGGAGCTGTTTTTT
TRBV18	TRBJ1-1	-	many	14	CASSPGGGNTEAFF	TGTGCCAGCTCACCCGGGGGGGGGAACACTGAAGCTTTCTTT
TRBV29-1	TRBJ2-1	TRBD1	many	14	CSGHRGEGYNEQFF	TGCAGCGGGCACAGGGGCGAGGGATACAATGAGCAGTTCTTC
TRBV7-8	TRBJ1-2	TRBD1	-	14	CASSSRQGIGGYTF	TGTGCCAGCAGCTCACGACAGGGAATCGGTGGCTACACCTTC
TRBV7-9	TRBJ2-1	-	-	15	CASSLIVTSYNEQFF	TGTGCCAGCAGCTTAATCGTCACTTCCTACAATGAGCAGTTCTTC
TRBV6-6	TRBJ1-4	-	medium-sized	11	CASSYGEKLFF	TGTGCCAGCAGTTACGGGGAAAAACTGTTTTTT
TRBV18	TRBJ2-1	-	-	17	CAISPGIVSSNYNEQFF	TGTGCCATCAGCCCCGGGATCGTGAGCTCAAACTACAATGAGCAGTTCTTC
TRBV7-2	TRBJ2-1	-	few	15	CASSLAGGIYNEQFF	TGTGCCAGCAGCTTAGCGGGCGGGATCTACAATGAGCAGTTCTTC
TRBV5-5	TRBJ2-3	-	many	14	CASSLAASTDTQYF	TGTGCCAGCAGCTTGGCCGCGTCGACAGATACGCAGTATTTT
TRBV4-1	TRBJ2-4	-	few	16	CASSQGAGLAKNIQYF	TGCGCCAGCAGCCAAGGGGCAGGGTTAGCCAAAAACATTCAGTACTTC
TRBV27	TRBJ2-3	-	many	14	CASSLSDSTDTQYF	TGTGCCAGCAGTTTATCGGACAGCACAGATACGCAGTATTTT
TRBV5-5	TRBJ2-7	-	medium-sized	14	CASSLVAGLYEQYF	TGTGCCAGCAGCTTGGTGGCAGGCCTCTACGAGCAGTACTTC
TRBV7-9	TRBJ2-3	TRBD2	few	16	CASSFKAGADVDTQYF	TGTGCCAGCAGCTTTAAAGCGGGAGCCGATGTAGATACGCAGTATTTT
TRBV28	TRBJ2-7	TRBD2	many	14	CASSYPGLAYEQYF	TGTGCCAGCAGTTATCCGGGACTAGCCTACGAGCAGTACTTC
TRBV10-2	TRBJ2-7	TRBD2	-	14	CASRVSGGSYEQYF	TGCGCCAGCAGAGTAAGCGGGGGCTCCTACGAGCAGTACTTC
TRBV7-9	TRBJ2-3	-	many	15	CASSPQRQSTDTQYF	TGTGCCAGCAGCCCCCAGAGACAGAGCACAGATACGCAGTATTTT
TRBV13	TRBJ2-1	-	-	17	CAMAPGRGCSNYNEQFF	TGTGCCATGGCCCCCGGGCGCGGCTGCTCAAACTACAATGAGCAGTTCTTC
TRBV7-9	TRBJ1-3	-	many	16	CASSPNRVGLVNTIYF	TGTGCCAGCAGCCCCAACAGGGTAGGACTTGTCAACACCATATATTTT
TRBV5-8	TRBJ2-7	TRBD2	few	16	CASSWGGGQVYTEQYF	TGTGCCAGCAGCTGGGGGGGTGGGCAGGTTTATACCGAGCAGTACTTC
TRBV10-2	TRBJ2-1	TRBD1	-	15	CASRSTGPTYNEQFF	TGCGCCAGCAGGTCGACAGGGCCCACTTACAATGAGCAGTTCTTC
TRBV7-9	TRBJ2-1	-	many	15	CASSLGPSSYNEQFF	TGTGCCAGCAGCTTAGGCCCCAGCTCCTACAATGAGCAGTTCTTC
TRBV19	TRBJ2-3	-	few	13	CASSGGGGDTQYF	TGTGCCAGTAGTGGTGGGGGCGGAGATACGCAGTATTTT
TRBV5-4	TRBJ1-1	-	few	15	CASSSPITGNTEAFF	TGTGCCAGCAGCTCGCCCATAACAGGGAACACTGAAGCTTTCTTT
TRBV5-1	TRBJ1-1	-	-	13	CASSPGLDTEAFF	TGCGCCAGCAGTCCGGGACTGGACACTGAAGCTTTCTTT
TRBV4-2	TRBJ1-4	TRBD1	few	14	CASSRDREGEKLFF	TGTGCCAGCAGCCGGGACAGGGAGGGAGAAAAACTGTTTTTT
TRBV12-3/TRBV12-4	TRBJ2-6	TRBD2	many	17	CASSASGARSGANVLTF	TGTGCCAGCAGTGCCAGCGGGGCCCGCTCTGGGGCCAACGTCCTGACTTTC
TRBV7-9	TRBJ1-1	-	many	15	CASSFPQEGYAEAFF	TGTGCCAGCAGCTTTCCACAGGAGGGATACGCTGAAGCTTTCTTT
TRBV20-1	TRBJ2-1	TRBD2	-	14	CCASHGTSLHEQFF	TGCTGTGCTAGTCACGGGACTAGCCTCCATGAGCAGTTCTTC
TRBV6-2/TRBV6-3	TRBJ2-5	TRBD2	many	15	CASSFITSGQETQYF	TGTGCCAGCAGTTTCATTACTAGCGGCCAAGAGACCCAGTACTTC
TRBV24-1	TRBJ2-3	-	-	15	CATSDLGGGTDTQYF	TGTGCCACCAGTGATTTAGGTGGGGGCACAGATACGCAGTATTTT